These 21 T cell receptor beta chains share one sample of origin, sequenced in a study of T cells in Graves' hyperthyroidism and ophthalmopathy. Amplified TCR beta CDR3 regions came from RNA transcripts. Primed by the HTBI set, a first-round RT-PCR was run on the TCR CDR3. TCRdb re-called the multiplex PCR reads with MiXCR, one entry per CDR3 protein. The sample yields over 700,000 distinct CDR3 sequences, 18% seen once. The sample consisted of blood. Source of these receptors: a woman in her forties or fifties with Graves' hyperthyroidism that later progressed to Graves' ophthalmopathy.

CDR3 DNA: TGTGCCAGCTCACCACGGGGATCAGATGGAAACACCATATATTTT. It specifies CASSPRGSDGNTIYF. This chain links TRBV18 with TRBJ1-3; D gene uncertain. The length of the CDR3 is 15 residues. CDR1 is KGHSH and CDR2 is LQKENI in the germline V gene. V dropped 1 base and J dropped 3 bases, with 10 bases sitting between them.

This chain uses TRBV20-1 with TRBJ2-2, with 7 bases that match TRBD2. CDR1 and CDR2 from the germline V gene are DFQATT and SNEGSKA (reference sequence). CDR3 length: 14 residues. Trimming at V came to 6 bases and at J to 4 bases, leaving 8 bases not matched to a gene. The CDR3 loop is CSAGGGGSTGELFF. The CDR3 nucleotides read TGCAGTGCGGGGGGGGGGGGTAGCACCGGGGAGCTGTTTTTT.

In its sample, this clonotype was seen many times. The chain joins TRBV30 to TRBJ1-1; no definite D call. V was trimmed by 3 bases and J by 0 bases, leaving 11 bases between them. The CDR3 covers 14 residues. Germline CDR1 GTSNPN, CDR2 SVGIG (reference sequence). CDR3 DNA: TGTGCCTGGAGAACCCCCCCACTGAACACTGAAGCTTTCTTT. Encoded protein: CAWRTPPLNTEAFF.

The rearrangement links TRBV7-9 to TRBJ1-2, with no clear D. The CDR3 runs to 12 residues. The germline V gene encodes CDR1 SEHNR and CDR2 FQNEAQ (reference sequence). Trimming removed 8 bases at V and 0 bases at J, with 7 bases between. The CDR3 DNA follows: TGTGCCAGCGGTAAAACTAACTATGGCTACACCTTC. Its translation is CASGKTNYGYTF.

The rearrangement links TRBV11-3 to TRBJ2-1, with 10 bases identical to TRBD2. Germline V gene lookup returns CDR1 SGHNT and CDR2 YENEEA. Trimming at V came to 5 bases and at J to 4 bases, leaving 5 bases not matched to a gene. The CDR3 has 15 residues. The chain's CDR3 is CASSTNSGGYNEQFF. CDR3 DNA: TGTGCCAGCAGCACAAATAGCGGGGGGTACAATGAGCAGTTCTTC. Complete variable domain (other parts from reference TRBV11-3 and TRBJ2-1): EAGVVQSPRYKIIEKKQPVAFWCNPISGHNTLYWYLQNLGQGPELLIRYENEEAVDDSQLPKDRFSAERLKGVDSTLKIQPAELGDSAVYLCASSTNSGGYNEQFFGPGTRLTVL.

This clonotype was picked up many times. The rearrangement joins TRBV29-1 to TRBJ1-1; D not resolved. Trimming took off 3 bases at V and 10 bases at J, with 12 bases between the two ends. The CDR3 consists of 11 residues. Germline values: CDR1 SQVTM, CDR2 ANQGSEA. The CDR3 sequence is CSVDPGLGAFF. The CDR3 DNA sequence: TGCAGCGTTGATCCTGGGCTTGGAGCTTTCTTT.

The chain has TRBV7-2 and TRBJ1-5; 9 nucleotides align to TRBD1. Germline CDR1 and CDR2: SGHTA and FQGNSA. With 0 bases clipped from V and 4 bases from J, the junction kept 4 bases outside the gene matches. This CDR3 is built from 16 residues. In DNA form, the CDR3 reads TGTGCCAGCAGCTTAGCACCCGGACAGGGGAATCAGCCCCAGCATTTT. Encoded protein: CASSLAPGQGNQPQHF.

In this sample, this clonotype turned up a few times. V gene TRBV5-6 combines with J gene TRBJ1-2; TRBD1 agrees at 7 bases. CDR1 is SGHDT and CDR2 is YYEEEE in the germline V gene. Germline trimming cut 2 bases from V and 6 bases from J; bases unmatched to any gene: 7. This CDR3 spans 14 amino acids. The CDR3 reads CASSFGEGGNGYTF. DNA of the CDR3: TGTGCCAGCAGCTTTGGGGAAGGGGGCAATGGCTACACCTTC.

The chain joins TRBV30 to TRBJ2-2, with 8 bases aligning to TRBD1. V lost 4 bases, J lost 5 bases, and 6 bases stayed unmatched. The CDR3 contains 14 residues. CDR1 is GTSNPN and CDR2 is SVGIG in the germline V gene (reference sequence). CDR3 sequence reads: CAWTPGGWTGELFF. CDR3 DNA sequence: TGTGCCTGGACCCCAGGGGGCTGGACCGGGGAGCTGTTTTTT.

This chain connects TRBV20-1 to TRBJ1-4; D is possibly TRBD1 (5 bases). V dropped 2 bases and J dropped 1 base, with 8 bases sitting between them. This CDR3 has 14 amino acids. CDR1 is DFQATT, CDR2 SNEGSKA, per germline (reference sequence). CDR3 DNA: TGCAGTGCTAGAAGTGGGGGAACTAATGAAAAACTGTTTTTT. It specifies CSARSGGTNEKLFF.

As for this clonotype: A much larger clone lies one base from this, so it may be a read error. The CDR3 reads CASSQQGYTGELFF. The CDR3 bases are TGTGCCAGCAGTCAACAGGGGTACACCGGGGAGCTGTTTTTT. The gene calls are TRBV6-1 and TRBJ2-2; 7 bases map to TRBD1. The CDR3 contains 14 residues. Germline V gene sequence: CDR1 MNHNS, CDR2 SASEGT. V shed 5 bases and J 3 bases; nucleotides not matched to a gene: 3.

This chain connects TRBV7-2 to TRBJ1-2, with a weak D call TRBD1 (6 bases). V gave up 5 bases and J gave up 4 bases, with 17 bases separating them. Per the germline V gene, CDR1 is SGHTA and CDR2 is FQGNSA. The CDR3 spans 15 residues. CDR3 region: CASSTVRGRFYGYTF. As DNA, the CDR3 is TGTGCCAGCAGCACCGTCAGGGGTCGGTTCTATGGCTACACCTTC. Full variable domain (missing parts from reference TRBV7-2 and TRBJ1-2): GAGVSQSPSNKVTEKGKDVELRCDPISGHTALYWYRQSLGQGLEFLIYFQGNSAPDKSGLPSDRFSAERTGGSVSTLTIQRTQQEDSAVYLCASSTVRGRFYGYTFGSGTRLTVV.

The CDR3 spells CASSGSILKETQYF. As DNA, the CDR3 is TGCGCCAGCAGCGGATCGATCCTGAAAGAGACCCAGTACTTC. The J gene is TRBJ2-5, the V gene TRBV5-1, with D uncertain. V lost 4 bases and J lost 3, with 13 bases in between. This CDR3 has 14 residues. Germline CDR1 and CDR2: SGHRS and YFSETQ. Using reference TRBV5-1 and TRBJ2-5 for the parts outside the CDR3, the full variable domain is KAGVTQTPRYLIKTRGQQVTLSCSPISGHRSVSWYQQTPGQGLQFLFEYFSETQRNKGNFPGRFSGRQFSNSRSEMNVSTLELGDSALYLCASSGSILKETQYFGPGTRLLVL.

A few counts support this clonotype. V is TRBV30 and J is TRBJ1-4; TRBD1 matches at 8 bases. The CDR3 consists of 15 residues. J was trimmed by 7 bases and V by 2 bases; bases with no gene match: 9. Germline V gene sequence: CDR1 GTSNPN, CDR2 SVGIG (reference sequence). The DNA for the CDR3 is TGTGCCTGGAGTTCGACAGGGGACAAGGGTGAAAAACTGTTTTTT. It is translated as CAWSSTGDKGEKLFF.

The chain joins TRBV27 to TRBJ2-2; tentative D call: TRBD1 (6 bases). The CDR3 is 15 amino acids. Per the germline V gene, CDR1 is MNHEY and CDR2 is SMNVEV (reference sequence). V lost 4 bases to trimming and J lost 1 base, with 10 bases between them. The CDR3: CASSYETGNTGELFF. DNA of the CDR3: TGTGCCAGCAGTTATGAGACAGGGAACACCGGGGAGCTGTTTTTT.

V is TRBV4-1 and J is TRBJ2-2; perhaps TRBD2 as D (5 bases). The germline V and J ends were trimmed by 3 bases and 5 bases, with 13 bases remaining between them. The V gene's germline CDR1 is MGHRA and CDR2 YSYEKL. This CDR3 is built from 15 residues. CDR3: CASSHYRGETGELFF. The CDR3 region has the DNA TGCGCCAGCAGCCATTACCGGGGAGAAACCGGGGAGCTGTTTTTT.

This clonotype has only a few counts. The V and J genes are TRBV29-1 and TRBJ1-2; D unclear. This CDR3 has 13 amino acids. Germline V gives CDR1 SQVTM, CDR2 ANQGSEA. Trimming pared 1 base from V and 1 base from J, leaving 7 bases between. CDR3 in DNA: TGCAGCGTTGAAGTTGGCGATAACTATGGCTACACCTTC. This sequence encodes CSVEVGDNYGYTF.

The V call is TRBV30, the J call TRBJ1-2; perhaps TRBD1 as D (5 bases). V lost 1 base to trimming and J lost 7 bases, with 10 bases between them. Per germline, CDR1 GTSNPN and CDR2 SVGIG (reference sequence). The CDR3 is 12 amino acids. CDR3 sequence: CAWSGGSGGYTF. CDR3 bases: TGTGCCTGGAGTGGGGGGAGCGGTGGCTACACCTTC.

This clonotype was counted a single time. The rearrangement links TRBV27 to TRBJ1-2; TRBD1 is a possible D gene (5 bases). Germline-derived CDR1 and CDR2 are MNHEY and SMNVEV (reference sequence). V was clipped by 2 bases and J by 3 bases, with 19 bases between them. The CDR3 has 17 residues. The CDR3 protein is CASSLSRSAGRDYGYTF. In DNA, the CDR3 is TGTGCCAGCAGTTTAAGTCGATCCGCAGGGAGGGACTATGGCTACACCTTC.

This clonotype occurred many times. This chain joins TRBV7-2 and TRBJ2-3, with TRBD1 matching over 7 bases. In germline, CDR1 is SGHTA, CDR2 FQGNSA. V gave up 5 bases and J gave up 6 bases; unmatched junction bases: 8. The CDR3 has 14 residues. CDR3 DNA: TGTGCCAGCAGCCCGTGGACAGGAATGGATACGCAGTATTTT. Protein product: CASSPWTGMDTQYF.

This chain joins TRBV6-1 and TRBJ2-1; 8 nucleotides agree with TRBD1. This CDR3 contains 15 residues. Per the germline V gene, CDR1 is MNHNS and CDR2 is SASEGT. V lost 2 bases and J lost 4; bases outside the gene matches: 4. CDR3 amino acids: CASSEIGTGYNEQFF. DNA for the CDR3: TGTGCCAGCAGTGAAATCGGGACAGGATACAATGAGCAGTTCTTC.